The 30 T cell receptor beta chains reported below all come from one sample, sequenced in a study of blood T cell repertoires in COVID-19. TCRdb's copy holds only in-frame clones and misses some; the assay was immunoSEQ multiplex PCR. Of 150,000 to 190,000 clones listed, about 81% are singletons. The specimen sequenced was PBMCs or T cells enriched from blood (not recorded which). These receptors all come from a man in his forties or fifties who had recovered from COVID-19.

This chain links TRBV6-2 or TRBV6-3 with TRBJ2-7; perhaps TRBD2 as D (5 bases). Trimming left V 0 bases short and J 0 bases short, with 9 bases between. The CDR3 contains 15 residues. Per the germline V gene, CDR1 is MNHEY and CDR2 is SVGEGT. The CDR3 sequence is CASSYSTGSSYEQYF. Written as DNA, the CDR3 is TGTGCCAGCAGTTACTCAACTGGGAGCTCCTACGAGCAGTACTTC.

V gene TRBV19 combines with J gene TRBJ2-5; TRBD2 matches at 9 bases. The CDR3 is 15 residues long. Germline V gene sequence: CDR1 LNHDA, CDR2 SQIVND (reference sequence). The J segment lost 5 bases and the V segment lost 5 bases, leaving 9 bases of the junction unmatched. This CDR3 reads CASSSSGGYWETQYF. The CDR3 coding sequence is TGTGCCAGTAGTTCAAGCGGGGGGTATTGGGAGACCCAGTACTTC. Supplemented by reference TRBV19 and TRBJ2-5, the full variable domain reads DGGITQSPKYLFRKEGQNVTLSCEQNLNHDAMYWYRQDPGQGLRLIYYSQIVNDFQKGDIAEGYSVSREKKESFPLTVTSAQKNPTAFYLCASSSSGGYWETQYFGPGTRLLVL.

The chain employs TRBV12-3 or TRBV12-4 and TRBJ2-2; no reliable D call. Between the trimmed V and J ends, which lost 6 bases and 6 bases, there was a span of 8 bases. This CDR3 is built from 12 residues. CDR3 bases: TGTGCCAGCAGCCCCCGAGCCGGGGAGCTGTTTTTT. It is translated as CASSPRAGELFF.

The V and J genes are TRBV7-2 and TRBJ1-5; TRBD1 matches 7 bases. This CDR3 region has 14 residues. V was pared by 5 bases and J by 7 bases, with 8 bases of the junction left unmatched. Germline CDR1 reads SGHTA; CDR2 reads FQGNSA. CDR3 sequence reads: CASSQGDRAQPQHF. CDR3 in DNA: TGTGCCAGCAGCCAAGGCGACAGGGCCCAGCCCCAGCATTTT.

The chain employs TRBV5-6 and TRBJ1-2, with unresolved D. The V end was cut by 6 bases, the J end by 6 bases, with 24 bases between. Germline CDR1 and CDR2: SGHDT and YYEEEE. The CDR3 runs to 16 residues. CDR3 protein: CASKSKSGIFKDGYTF. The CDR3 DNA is TGTGCCAGCAAATCCAAGAGTGGTATTTTCAAAGATGGCTACACCTTC.

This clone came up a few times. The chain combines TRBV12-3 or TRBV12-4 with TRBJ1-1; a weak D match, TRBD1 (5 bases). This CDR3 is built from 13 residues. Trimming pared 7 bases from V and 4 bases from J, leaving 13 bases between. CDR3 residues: CASTRGDVTEAFF. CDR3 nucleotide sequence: TGTGCCAGCACCCGGGGGGATGTCACTGAAGCTTTCTTT.

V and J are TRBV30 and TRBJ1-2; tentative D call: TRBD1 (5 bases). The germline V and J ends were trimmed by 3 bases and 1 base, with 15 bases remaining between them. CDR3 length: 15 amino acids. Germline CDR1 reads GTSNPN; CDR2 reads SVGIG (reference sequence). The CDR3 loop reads CAWSAGGLINYGYTF. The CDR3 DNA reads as TGTGCCTGGAGCGCTGGGGGACTCATTAACTATGGCTACACCTTC.

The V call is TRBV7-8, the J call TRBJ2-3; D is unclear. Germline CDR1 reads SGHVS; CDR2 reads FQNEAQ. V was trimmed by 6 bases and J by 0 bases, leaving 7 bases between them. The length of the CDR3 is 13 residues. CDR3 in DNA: TGTGCCAGCAGGACAACTAGCACAGATACGCAGTATTTT. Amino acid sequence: CASRTTSTDTQYF. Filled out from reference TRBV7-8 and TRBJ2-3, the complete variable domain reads GAGVSQSPRYKVAKRGQDVALRCDPISGHVSLFWYQQALGQGPEFLTYFQNEAQLDKSGLPSDRFFAERPEGSVSTLKIQRTQQEDSAVYLCASRTTSTDTQYFGPGTRLTVL.

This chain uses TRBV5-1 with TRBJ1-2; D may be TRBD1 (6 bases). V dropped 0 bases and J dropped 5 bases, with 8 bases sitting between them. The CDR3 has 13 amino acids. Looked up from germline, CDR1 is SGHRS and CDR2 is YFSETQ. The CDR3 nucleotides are TGCGCCAGCAGCTTGGCAGGGGAATATGGCTACACCTTC. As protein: CASSLAGEYGYTF.

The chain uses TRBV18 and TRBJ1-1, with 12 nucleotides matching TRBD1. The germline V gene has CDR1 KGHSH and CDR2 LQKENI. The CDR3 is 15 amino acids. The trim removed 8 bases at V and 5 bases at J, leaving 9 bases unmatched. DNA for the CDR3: TGTGCCAGCGCCTCCGGGACAGGGGGCGCAACTGAAGCTTTCTTT. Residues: CASASGTGGATEAFF.

The CDR3 sequence is CASSTGNQETQYF. CDR3 bases: TGTGCCAGCAGTACGGGGAACCAAGAGACCCAGTACTTC. V usage is TRBV28 and J usage is TRBJ2-5; maybe TRBD2 (5 bases). The CDR3 runs to 13 residues. V lost 5 bases and J 0 bases, leaving 7 bases between the germline ends. Germline V lookup: CDR1 MDHEN, CDR2 SYDVKM.

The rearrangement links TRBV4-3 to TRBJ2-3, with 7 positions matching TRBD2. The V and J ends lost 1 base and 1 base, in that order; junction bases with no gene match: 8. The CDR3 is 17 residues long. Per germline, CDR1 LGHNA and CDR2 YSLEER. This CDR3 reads CASSQGLARGGTDTQYF. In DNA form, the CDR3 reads TGCGCCAGCAGCCAAGGACTAGCCCGAGGGGGCACAGATACGCAGTATTTT.

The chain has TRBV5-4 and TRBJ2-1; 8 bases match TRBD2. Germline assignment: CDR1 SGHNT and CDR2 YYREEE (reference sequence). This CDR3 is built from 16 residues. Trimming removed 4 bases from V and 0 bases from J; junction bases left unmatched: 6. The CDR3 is CASSLAGGFSYNEQFF. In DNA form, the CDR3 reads TGTGCCAGCAGCCTCGCGGGGGGCTTCTCCTACAATGAGCAGTTCTTC. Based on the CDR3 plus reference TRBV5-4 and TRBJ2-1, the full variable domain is ETGVTQSPTHLIKTRGQQVTLRCSSQSGHNTVSWYQQALGQGPQFIFQYYREEENGRGNFPPRFSGLQFPNYSSELNVNALELDDSALYLCASSLAGGFSYNEQFFGPGTRLTVL.

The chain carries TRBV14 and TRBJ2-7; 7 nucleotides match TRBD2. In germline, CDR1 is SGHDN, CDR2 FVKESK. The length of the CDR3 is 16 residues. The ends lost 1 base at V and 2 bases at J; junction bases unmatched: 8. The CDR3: CASSQGGGKTPYEQYF. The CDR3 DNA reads TGTGCCAGCAGCCAAGGCGGGGGTAAGACTCCCTACGAGCAGTACTTC.

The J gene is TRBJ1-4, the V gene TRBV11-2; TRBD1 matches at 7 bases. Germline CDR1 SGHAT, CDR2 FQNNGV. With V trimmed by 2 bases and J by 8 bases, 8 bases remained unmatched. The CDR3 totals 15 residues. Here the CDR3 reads CASSLNRGLEEKLFF. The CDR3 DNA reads TGTGCCAGCAGCTTAAACAGGGGATTAGAGGAAAAACTGTTTTTT. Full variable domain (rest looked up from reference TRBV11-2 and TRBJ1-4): EAGVAQSPRYKIIEKRQSVAFWCNPISGHATLYWYQQILGQGPKLLIQFQNNGVVDDSQLPKDRFSAERLKGVDSTLKIQPAKLEDSAVYLCASSLNRGLEEKLFFGSGTQLSVL.

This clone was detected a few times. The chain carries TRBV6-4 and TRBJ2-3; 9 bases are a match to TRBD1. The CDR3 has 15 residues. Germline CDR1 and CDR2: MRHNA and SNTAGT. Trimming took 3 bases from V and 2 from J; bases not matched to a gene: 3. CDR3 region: CASSEEQGATDTQYF. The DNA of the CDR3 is TGTGCCAGCAGTGAGGAACAGGGGGCCACAGATACGCAGTATTTT.

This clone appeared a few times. The CDR3 coding sequence is TGTGCCAGCAGCCAAGTCTCTTTGTCGGGTGAGCAGTTCTTC. It encodes CASSQVSLSGEQFF. The chain has TRBV3-1 (or the pseudogene TRBV3-2) and TRBJ2-1; the D is unclear. V shed 1 base and J shed 9 bases, with 13 bases lying between them. Germline CDR1 reads LGHDT; CDR2 reads YNNKEL (reference sequence). The CDR3 runs to 14 residues.

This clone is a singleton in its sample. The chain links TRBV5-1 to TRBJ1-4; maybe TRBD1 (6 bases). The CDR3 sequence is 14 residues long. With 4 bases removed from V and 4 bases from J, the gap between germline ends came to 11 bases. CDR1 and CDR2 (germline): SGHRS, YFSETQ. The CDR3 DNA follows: TGCGCCAGCAGCCCGGGACACAATAATGAAAAACTGTTTTTT. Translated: CASSPGHNNEKLFF.

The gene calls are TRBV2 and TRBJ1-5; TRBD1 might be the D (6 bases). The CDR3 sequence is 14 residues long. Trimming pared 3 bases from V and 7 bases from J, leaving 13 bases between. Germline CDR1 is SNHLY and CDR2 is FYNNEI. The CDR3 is CASSEAGVVQPQHF. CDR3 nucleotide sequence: TGTGCCAGCAGTGAGGCAGGGGTTGTGCAGCCCCAGCATTTT.

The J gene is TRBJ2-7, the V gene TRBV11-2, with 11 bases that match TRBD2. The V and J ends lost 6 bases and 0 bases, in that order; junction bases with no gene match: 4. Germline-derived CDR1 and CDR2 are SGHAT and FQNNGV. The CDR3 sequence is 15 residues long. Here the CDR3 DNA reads TGTGCCAGCAGACCACTAGCGGGGGACTCCTACGAGCAGTACTTC. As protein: CASRPLAGDSYEQYF.

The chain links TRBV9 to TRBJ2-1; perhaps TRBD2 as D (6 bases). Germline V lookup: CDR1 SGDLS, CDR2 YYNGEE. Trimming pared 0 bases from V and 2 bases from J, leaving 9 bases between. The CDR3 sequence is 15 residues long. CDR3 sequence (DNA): TGTGCCAGCAGCGTAGGTCGGGGGACCTACAATGAGCAGTTCTTC. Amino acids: CASSVGRGTYNEQFF.

This chain's CDR3 is CASSRQGANTEAFF. In DNA, the CDR3 is TGTGCCAGTAGTAGGCAGGGCGCAAACACTGAAGCTTTCTTT. The chain is built from TRBV19 and TRBJ1-1, with D possibly TRBD1 on 5 matching bases. Germline V gene sequence: CDR1 LNHDA, CDR2 SQIVND (reference sequence). The CDR3 has 14 amino acids. Trimming left V 4 bases short and J 2 bases short, with 11 bases between. The full variable domain, its missing parts supplied by reference TRBV19 and TRBJ1-1, is DGGITQSPKYLFRKEGQNVTLSCEQNLNHDAMYWYRQDPGQGLRLIYYSQIVNDFQKGDIAEGYSVSREKKESFPLTVTSAQKNPTAFYLCASSRQGANTEAFFGQGTRLTVV.

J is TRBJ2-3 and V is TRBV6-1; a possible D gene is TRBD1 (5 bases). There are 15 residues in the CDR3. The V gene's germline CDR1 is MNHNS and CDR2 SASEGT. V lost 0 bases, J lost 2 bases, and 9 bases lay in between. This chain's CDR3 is CASSEAVRDTDTQYF. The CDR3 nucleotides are TGTGCCAGCAGTGAAGCGGTCAGGGACACAGATACGCAGTATTTT.

The CDR3 coding sequence is TGTGCCAGTAGTATACAGGGGGAGGTTCAGCCCCAGCATTTT. It yields the protein CASSIQGEVQPQHF. The chain links TRBV19 to TRBJ1-5; 7 bases match TRBD1. CDR3 length: 14 residues. Germline V CDR1 and CDR2: LNHDA, SQIVND (reference sequence). The ends lost 2 bases at V and 6 bases at J; junction bases unmatched: 4.

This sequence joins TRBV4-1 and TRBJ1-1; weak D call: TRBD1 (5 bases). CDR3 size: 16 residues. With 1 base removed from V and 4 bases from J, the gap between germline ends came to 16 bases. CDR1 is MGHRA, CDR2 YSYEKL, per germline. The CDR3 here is CASSQGLLGGTTEAFF. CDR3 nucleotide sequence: TGCGCCAGCAGCCAAGGACTCCTGGGGGGGACCACTGAAGCTTTCTTT.

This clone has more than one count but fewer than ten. The CDR3 loop reads CSVEILTGGDVPYEQYF. CDR3 in DNA: TGCAGCGTTGAGATTTTGACAGGGGGAGATGTTCCGTACGAGCAGTACTTC. The chain combines TRBV29-1 with TRBJ2-7; 9 bases line up with TRBD1. Per germline, CDR1 SQVTM and CDR2 ANQGSEA. The CDR3 is 17 residues long. Trimming took 3 bases from V and 4 from J; bases not matched to a gene: 16.

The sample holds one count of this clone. The CDR3 protein is CASRLSGGTDTQYF. The CDR3 nucleotides are TGTGCCAGTCGTCTCTCGGGGGGCACAGATACGCAGTATTTT. The chain couples TRBV19 to TRBJ2-3; a weak D match, TRBD2 (6 bases). The CDR3 is made up of 14 amino acids. V was cut by 8 bases and J by 1 base, with 13 bases left in between. Germline-derived CDR1 and CDR2 are LNHDA and SQIVND (reference sequence). Full variable domain (remainder filled in from reference TRBV19 and TRBJ2-3): DGGITQSPKYLFRKEGQNVTLSCEQNLNHDAMYWYRQDPGQGLRLIYYSQIVNDFQKGDIAEGYSVSREKKESFPLTVTSAQKNPTAFYLCASRLSGGTDTQYFGPGTRLTVL.

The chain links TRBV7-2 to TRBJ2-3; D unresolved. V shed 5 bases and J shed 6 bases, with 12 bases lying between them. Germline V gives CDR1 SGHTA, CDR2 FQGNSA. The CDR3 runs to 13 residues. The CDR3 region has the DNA TGTGCCAGCAGCATCGAGTCCTCGGATACGCAGTATTTT. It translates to CASSIESSDTQYF.

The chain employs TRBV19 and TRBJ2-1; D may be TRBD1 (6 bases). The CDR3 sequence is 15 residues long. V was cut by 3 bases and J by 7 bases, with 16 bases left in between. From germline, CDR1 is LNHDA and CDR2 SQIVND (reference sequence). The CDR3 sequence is CASSMGFRGWNEQFF. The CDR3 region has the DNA TGTGCCAGTAGTATGGGGTTTAGGGGGTGGAATGAGCAGTTCTTC.

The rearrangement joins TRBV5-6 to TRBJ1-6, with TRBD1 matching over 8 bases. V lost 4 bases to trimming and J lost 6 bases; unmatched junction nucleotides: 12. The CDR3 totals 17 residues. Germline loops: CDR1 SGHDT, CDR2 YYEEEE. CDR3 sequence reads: CASSPRWTGYGNSPLHF. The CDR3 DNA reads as TGTGCCAGCAGCCCAAGGTGGACAGGGTACGGTAATTCACCCCTCCACTTT.